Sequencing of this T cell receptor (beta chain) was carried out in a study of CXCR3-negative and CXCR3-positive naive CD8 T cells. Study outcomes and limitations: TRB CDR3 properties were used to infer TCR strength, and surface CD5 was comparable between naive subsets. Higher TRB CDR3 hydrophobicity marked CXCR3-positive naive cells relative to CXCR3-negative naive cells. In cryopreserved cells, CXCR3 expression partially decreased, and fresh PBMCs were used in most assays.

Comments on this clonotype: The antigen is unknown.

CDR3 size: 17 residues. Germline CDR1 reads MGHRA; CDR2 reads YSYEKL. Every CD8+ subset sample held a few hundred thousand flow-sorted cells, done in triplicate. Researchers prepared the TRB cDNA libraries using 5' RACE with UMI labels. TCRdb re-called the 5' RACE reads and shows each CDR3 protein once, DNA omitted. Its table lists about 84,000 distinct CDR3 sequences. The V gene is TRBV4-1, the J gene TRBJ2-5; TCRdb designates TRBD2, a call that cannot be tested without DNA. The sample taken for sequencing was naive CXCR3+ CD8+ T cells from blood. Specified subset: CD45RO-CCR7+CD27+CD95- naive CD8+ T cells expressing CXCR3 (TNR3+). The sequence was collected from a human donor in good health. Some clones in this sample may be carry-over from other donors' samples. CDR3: CASSQDQGSGSLETQYF.